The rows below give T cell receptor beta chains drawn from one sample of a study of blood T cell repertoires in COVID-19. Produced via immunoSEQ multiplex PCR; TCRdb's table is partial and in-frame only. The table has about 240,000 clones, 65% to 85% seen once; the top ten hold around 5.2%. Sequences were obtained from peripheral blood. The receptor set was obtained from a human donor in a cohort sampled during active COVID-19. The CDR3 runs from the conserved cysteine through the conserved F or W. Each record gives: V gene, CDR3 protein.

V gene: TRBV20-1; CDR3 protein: CSASRAVPNTGELFF
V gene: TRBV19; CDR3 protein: CASGQGGTDTQYF
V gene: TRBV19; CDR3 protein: CASSPGQGLNTEAFF
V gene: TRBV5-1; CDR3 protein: CASSFNSGRDTGELFF
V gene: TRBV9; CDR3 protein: CASSVPSSNTGELFF
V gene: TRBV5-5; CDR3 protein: CASSLDYTQETQYF
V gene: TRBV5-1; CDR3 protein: CASSSPEGRTYNEQFF
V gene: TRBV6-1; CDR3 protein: CASSEEFTGLISSYEQYF
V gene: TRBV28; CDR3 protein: CASSSHGGAVYNEQFF
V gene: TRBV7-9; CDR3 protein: CASSAIGTANYGYTF
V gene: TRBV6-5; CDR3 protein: CASSYEGQSTDTQYF
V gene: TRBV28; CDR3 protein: CASITGQVTGELFF
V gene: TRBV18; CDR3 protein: CASSPRRSYEQYF
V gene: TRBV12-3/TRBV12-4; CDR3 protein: CASSTRVNYGYTF
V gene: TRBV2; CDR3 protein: CASSPQGIKNTEAFF
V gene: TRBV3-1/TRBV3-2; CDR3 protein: CASSHASGRARQYF
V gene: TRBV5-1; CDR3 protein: CASSLSAGDTYEQYF
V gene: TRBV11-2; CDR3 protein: CASGRAGISGNTIYF
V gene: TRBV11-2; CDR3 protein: CASSLARGPRETQYF
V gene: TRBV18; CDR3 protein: CASSPDPEESNQPQHF